The 27 T cell receptor beta chains presented below share a single source sample, sequenced in a study of radiotherapy plus CTLA-4 blockade in lung cancer. Data came from immunoSEQ multiplex PCR; TCRdb stores just in-frame clones and leaves some out. Found here are roughly 90,000 clones, around 83% of them singletons; the top ten hold roughly a quarter. Sequenced here: peripheral blood, sampled from a patient treated with radiotherapy plus ipilimumab. These receptors were collected from a human donor with non-small cell lung cancer that progressed on radiotherapy plus ipilimumab.

This clone was observed a few times. The V call is TRBV14, the J call TRBJ1-1; D unresolved. Trimming left V 4 bases short and J 7 bases short, with 16 bases between. The CDR3 has 14 amino acids. Per germline, CDR1 SGHDN and CDR2 FVKESK. As DNA, the CDR3 is TGTGCCAGCAGCCCGAGGACGGGGAGCGGTGAAGCTTTCTTT. Protein product: CASSPRTGSGEAFF. Supplemented by reference TRBV14 and TRBJ1-1, the full variable domain reads EAGVTQFPSHSVIEKGQTVTLRCDPISGHDNLYWYRRVMGKEIKFLLHFVKESKQDESGMPNNRFLAERTGGTYSTLKVQPAELEDSGVYFCASSPRTGSGEAFFGQGTRLTVV.

The chain couples TRBV6-5 to TRBJ2-5; 9 bases are shared with TRBD2. The junction had 7 bases not matched to a gene; V was cut back by 9 bases and J by 2 bases. The germline V gene encodes CDR1 MNHEY and CDR2 SVGAGI. The CDR3 extends over 14 amino acids. The CDR3 DNA reads TGTGCCAGGACTAGCGGAGACCCACAAGAGACCCAGTACTTC. As protein: CARTSGDPQETQYF.

The genes are TRBV5-6 and TRBJ2-2; D may be TRBD1 or TRBD2 (5 bases each). The ends were cut back, 4 bases at V and 6 bases at J, with 13 bases in the middle. The CDR3 extends over 14 amino acids. The germline CDR1 and CDR2 sequences are SGHDT and YYEEEE. The CDR3 coding sequence is TGTGCCAGCAGCGGGGGACGTGTCGCCGGGGAGCTGTTTTTT. Encoded protein: CASSGGRVAGELFF.

The rearrangement links TRBV30 to TRBJ2-1, with D perhaps matching TRBD2 (6 bases). Germline assignment: CDR1 GTSNPN and CDR2 SVGIG (reference sequence). This CDR3 is built from 19 residues. V was clipped by 3 bases and J by 1 base, with 25 bases between them. CDR3 DNA: TGTGCCTGGAGCGGGTCTCGGGGGATAGGGGTGGGGTCCTACAATGAGCAGTTCTTC. It codes for CAWSGSRGIGVGSYNEQFF.

This CDR3 reads CASSQRTAGAAEKLFF. The CDR3 bases are TGCGCCAGCAGCCAACGTACCGCGGGGGCGGCCGAAAAACTGTTTTTT. The chain employs TRBV4-1 and TRBJ1-4; a possible D gene is TRBD1 (6 bases). The germline V gene has CDR1 MGHRA and CDR2 YSYEKL. Trimming removed 2 bases from V and 8 bases from J, with 18 bases in between. The CDR3 consists of 16 residues.

In regard to this clone: At one boundary the junction diverges from the germline segment, which might be a read error. The CDR3 DNA is TGTGCTAGCAGCTTTGGGGGGGGGCAGGAGACCCAGTACTTC. Protein: CASSFGGGQETQYF. V and J are TRBV7-7 and TRBJ2-5; perhaps TRBD2 as D (7 bases). CDR3 length equals 14 residues. Germline V lookup: CDR1 SSHAT, CDR2 FNYEAQ (reference sequence).

V usage is TRBV28 and J usage is TRBJ2-2, with TRBD1 identical over 7 bases. The J segment lost 7 bases and the V segment lost 6 bases, leaving 8 bases of the junction unmatched. This CDR3 is 14 amino acids long. Germline V gene lookup returns CDR1 MDHEN and CDR2 SYDVKM. CDR3 nucleotide sequence: TGTGCCAGCAGGCCCCAGGGGGTTCGCGGGGAGCTGTTTTTT. The encoded protein is CASRPQGVRGELFF.

The chain has TRBV15 and TRBJ2-4, with D possibly matching TRBD1 (6 bases). V was pared by 3 bases and J by 0 bases, with 12 bases between. There are 16 residues in the CDR3. In germline, CDR1 is LNHNV, CDR2 YYDKDF (reference sequence). In DNA form, the CDR3 reads TGTGCCACCAGCAGCGGGACATCGATAGCCAAAAACATTCAGTACTTC. Its protein is CATSSGTSIAKNIQYF. The full variable domain, its missing parts supplied by reference TRBV15 and TRBJ2-4, is DAMVIQNPRYQVTQFGKPVTLSCSQTLNHNVMYWYQQKSSQAPKLLFHYYDKDFNNEADTPDNFQSRRPNTSFCFLDIRSPGLGDTAMYLCATSSGTSIAKNIQYFGAGTRLSVL.

The chain recombines TRBV5-4 with TRBJ1-2, with a weak D call TRBD1 (6 bases). This CDR3 comprises 14 residues. Germline values: CDR1 SGHNT, CDR2 YYREEE (reference sequence). The V end was cut by 4 bases, the J end by 7 bases, with 17 bases between. The DNA of the CDR3 is TGTGCCAGCAGCCAAGAACAGGGAAGTAGTGGCTACACCTTC. Residues: CASSQEQGSSGYTF.

The gene calls are TRBV27 and TRBJ2-1; the match to TRBD2 covers 12 bases. The CDR3 length is 16 residues. The germline V gene has CDR1 MNHEY and CDR2 SMNVEV (reference sequence). J gave up 9 bases and V 5 bases, and 11 bases lay outside the gene matches. CDR3: CASSPYGTSGFGEQFF. CDR3 nucleotides: TGTGCCAGCAGTCCGTACGGGACTAGCGGGTTTGGTGAGCAGTTCTTC.

J is TRBJ2-1 and V is TRBV7-6; 8 bases line up with TRBD2. J gave up 10 bases and V 4 bases, and 15 bases lay outside the gene matches. Germline loops: CDR1 SGHVS, CDR2 FNYEAQ. The CDR3 runs 16 residues. The CDR3 sequence is CASSSLTGTSIWEQFF. Here the CDR3 DNA reads TGTGCCAGCAGCTCGTTGACCGGGACTAGTATATGGGAGCAGTTCTTC.

V gene TRBV19 combines with J gene TRBJ2-7, with D perhaps TRBD1 (5 bases). This CDR3 is 15 amino acids long. The V end was cut by 3 bases, the J end by 2 bases, with 14 bases between. CDR1 is LNHDA and CDR2 is SQIVND in the germline V gene (reference sequence). Here the CDR3 DNA reads TGTGCCAGTAGTATGGTCTTGGGGCAGACCTACGAGCAGTACTTC. Protein: CASSMVLGQTYEQYF.

The chain combines TRBV4-2 with TRBJ2-7; perhaps TRBD2 as D (6 bases). V lost 0 bases and J 9 bases, leaving 18 bases between the germline ends. The CDR3 has 15 residues. Germline loops: CDR1 LGHNA, CDR2 YNFKEQ. CDR3 coding DNA: TGTGCCAGCAGCCAAGATCCCGGGACTCCCTATCCGCAGTACTTC. It is translated as CASSQDPGTPYPQYF.

Only one count was recorded for this clone. The V call is TRBV9, the J call TRBJ1-2; 7 nucleotides agree with TRBD1. This CDR3 region has 15 residues. Germline V gene lookup returns CDR1 SGDLS and CDR2 YYNGEE. V lost 3 bases and J lost 4; bases outside the gene matches: 9. The CDR3 nucleotides read TGTGCCAGCAGCGAAGGGACAGCCCGGGGCTATGGCTACACCTTC. Amino acid sequence: CASSEGTARGYGYTF.

The chain is built from TRBV5-6 and TRBJ2-7; 8 positions agree with TRBD1. The CDR3 sequence is 16 residues long. Losses at the gene ends were 1 base for V and 2 bases for J; bases not matched to a gene: 8. The germline V gene encodes CDR1 SGHDT and CDR2 YYEEEE. The chain's CDR3 is CASSLFGGQATYEQYF. The CDR3 DNA reads as TGTGCCAGCAGCTTGTTCGGGGGACAGGCTACCTACGAGCAGTACTTC.

The V and J genes are TRBV15 and TRBJ2-3; TRBD2 matches at 7 bases. CDR3 length: 15 residues. V shed 4 bases and J 4 bases; nucleotides not matched to a gene: 8. Germline V gives CDR1 LNHNV, CDR2 YYDKDF (reference sequence). CDR3 in amino acids: CATSKNPLAADTQYF. Here the CDR3 DNA reads TGTGCCACCAGCAAGAACCCCCTAGCGGCAGATACGCAGTATTTT.

The chain uses TRBV19 and TRBJ1-2; D remains ambiguous. This CDR3 has 14 residues. Looked up from germline, CDR1 is LNHDA and CDR2 is SQIVND (reference sequence). Deletions cut 4 bases from V and 6 bases from J, with 15 bases between. CDR3 sequence (DNA): TGTGCCAGTAGTAAACGCCGGGGTTCTAATGGCTACACCTTC. Translation gives CASSKRRGSNGYTF.

The V and J genes are TRBV29-1 and TRBJ2-5, with 7 bases identical to TRBD2. The V gene end was trimmed by 1 base and the J gene end by 5 bases; junction bases not matched to a gene: 7. Germline values: CDR1 SQVTM, CDR2 ANQGSEA. The CDR3 sequence is 14 residues long. Here the CDR3 reads CSVEGGGDAETQYF. In DNA, the CDR3 is TGCAGCGTTGAAGGGGGGGGAGACGCGGAGACCCAGTACTTC.

The chain joins TRBV27 to TRBJ1-4; 8 bases are shared with TRBD1. The CDR3 has 14 residues. CDR1 is MNHEY, CDR2 SMNVEV, per germline (reference sequence). The V gene end was trimmed by 4 bases and the J gene end by 7 bases; junction bases not matched to a gene: 5. The CDR3 DNA follows: TGTGCCAGCAGTTCGACAGGGACAGGTGAAAAACTGTTTTTT. This codes for CASSSTGTGEKLFF.

The V call is TRBV7-9, the J call TRBJ1-2, with a possible D match to TRBD1 (6 bases). Deletions cut 5 bases from V and 8 bases from J, with 18 bases between. Looked up from germline, CDR1 is SEHNR and CDR2 is FQNEAQ (reference sequence). The CDR3 runs 14 residues. The CDR3 DNA follows: TGTGCCAGCAGCGAAGGGGCGGGGGCCGGGGGCTACACCTTC. The encoded protein is CASSEGAGAGGYTF. Drawing the rest from reference TRBV7-9 and TRBJ1-2, the complete variable domain is DTGVSQNPRHKITKRGQNVTFRCDPISEHNRLYWYRQTLGQGPEFLTYFQNEAQLEKSRLLSDRFSAERPKGSFSTLEIQRTEQGDSAMYLCASSEGAGAGGYTFGSGTRLTVV.

This chain uses TRBV7-6 with TRBJ1-2; no firm D call. The CDR3 covers 13 residues. CDR1 and CDR2 (germline): SGHVS, FNYEAQ. Trimming stripped 1 base from V and 3 bases from J, with 6 bases between. The CDR3 coding sequence is TGTGCCAGCAGCTTAGGACGGGACTATGGCTACACCTTC. Amino acids: CASSLGRDYGYTF.

V gene TRBV11-3 combines with J gene TRBJ1-5; D is uncertain. This CDR3 region has 20 residues. The germline gives CDR1 SGHNT, CDR2 YENEEA. Between the trimmed V and J ends, which lost 4 bases and 3 bases, there was a span of 28 bases. DNA of the CDR3: TGTGCCAGCAGCTCCCCGCCAGTCGGCAGCGACATCTATAACAATCAGCCCCAGCATTTT. Amino acid sequence: CASSSPPVGSDIYNNQPQHF. Full variable domain (remainder filled in from reference TRBV11-3 and TRBJ1-5): EAGVVQSPRYKIIEKKQPVAFWCNPISGHNTLYWYLQNLGQGPELLIRYENEEAVDDSQLPKDRFSAERLKGVDSTLKIQPAELGDSAVYLCASSSPPVGSDIYNNQPQHFGDGTRLSIL.

This rearrangement joins TRBV28 to TRBJ2-7; possible D gene TRBD2, 6 bases. Germline V gene lookup returns CDR1 MDHEN and CDR2 SYDVKM. The CDR3 consists of 14 residues. V was clipped by 2 bases and J by 2 bases, with 10 bases between them. The CDR3 DNA sequence: TGTGCCAGCAGTTTAGGAGGGGTAGCCTACGAGCAGTACTTC. Translated, it gives CASSLGGVAYEQYF.

This chain connects TRBV6-5 to TRBJ2-1; 10 nucleotides agree with TRBD2. The CDR3 extends over 14 amino acids. Germline trimming cut 4 bases from V and 5 bases from J; bases unmatched to any gene: 2. Germline values: CDR1 MNHEY, CDR2 SVGAGI. CDR3 loop: CASSLAGGDNEQFF. DNA for the CDR3: TGTGCCAGCAGTTTAGCGGGAGGAGACAATGAGCAGTTCTTC.

The chain links TRBV27 to TRBJ1-3; D remains ambiguous. Trimming removed 4 bases at V and 6 bases at J, with 10 bases between. From germline, CDR1 is MNHEY and CDR2 SMNVEV (reference sequence). There are 13 residues in the CDR3. The CDR3: CASSSSVENTIYF. CDR3 coding DNA: TGTGCCAGCAGTTCGTCAGTGGAAAACACCATATATTTT.

The chain combines TRBV5-1 with TRBJ2-5, with 8 bases identical to TRBD1. The assigned J gene may be wrong: the sequence end matches TRBJ2-7 better. CDR3 length: 12 residues. Germline V gene lookup returns CDR1 SGHRS and CDR2 YFSETQ. CDR3 sequence (DNA): TGCGCCAGCCTGACAGGGGCCTACGAGCAGTACTTC. Its protein product is CASLTGAYEQYF.

This clone has more than one count but fewer than ten. The genes are TRBV6-5 and TRBJ1-5, with TRBD1 matching over 7 bases. Trimming at V came to 4 bases and at J to 5 bases, leaving 5 bases not matched to a gene. The CDR3 totals 14 residues. Germline V gene sequence: CDR1 MNHEY, CDR2 SVGAGI. CDR3 in amino acids: CASSSLTGHQPQHF. CDR3 sequence (DNA): TGTGCCAGCAGTTCGTTGACAGGGCATCAGCCCCAGCATTTT.